What follows describes a single T cell receptor beta chain. Marrow drawn post-transplant originated at the posterior iliac crest or another site. The data stem from a study of graft-versus-host responses after intestinal transplantation. The overall study: Each patient got anti-thymocyte globulin induction, then tacrolimus and steroids for roughly 3 years.

The repertoire was sequenced with immunoSEQ multiplex PCR; TCRdb's copy has only in-frame clones and lacks some. The sample yields 20,000 or so clones, about 89% seen once. The sequence was collected from a human patient who received an intestinal transplant, so some T cells may come from the graft donor. The sequencing here drew on bone marrow, taken roughly 130 days after transplant.

CDR3 nucleotide sequence: TGTGCCAGCAGTTGGGGTGGGGAGCAGTACTTC. Residues: CASSWGGEQYF. The chain is built from TRBV6-5 and TRBJ2-7, with D uncertain. Deletions cut 4 bases from V and 7 bases from J, with 8 bases between. Germline values: CDR1 MNHEY, CDR2 SVGAGI. The CDR3 is 11 amino acids.